This paragraph reports one TCR beta chain. This record comes from a study of blood T cell repertoires in COVID-19. Study background: Whether acute or convalescent, the COVID-19 samples came from the United States, Italy and Spain. PBMCs, B-cell-depleted T cells, or T cells provided the cDNA or gDNA that made up the material.

In the original workflow: Quantification of nucleated cells was approximated via reference gene primer amplification. Some clones are missing from TCRdb's copy, which holds only in-frame ones; the method was immunoSEQ multiplex PCR. V and J calls and clone size are given by that table; D and trimming were obtained from the DNA. The data contain 160,000 or so clones, 90% of them singletons. The CDR3 extends over 13 amino acids. CDR1 SQVTM and CDR2 ANQGSEA come from the germline V gene. V lost 6 bases to trimming and J lost 7 bases, with 18 bases between them. The rearrangement uses TRBV29-1 and TRBJ1-2; D call uncertain. The sample was peripheral blood. This receptor was identified in a man aged 55 to 69 with active or convalescent COVID-19. In DNA form, the CDR3 reads TGCAGCGTCCCCCTGGGGAGTCTGGGTGGCTACACCTTC. Translated: CSVPLGSLGGYTF.